The present T cell receptor (beta chain) was sequenced within a study of T cell responses to AZD1222 COVID-19 vaccine (dated by TCRdb to the early 2020s). Regarding the study in general: TCR sequencing covered about 230 trial participants: approximately 200 given two doses of AZD1222 and 26 given two doses of MenACWY control vaccine. Enrollment into the trials was organized by age into subgroups of 18-55, 56-69 and 70-plus years, and those subgroups contained 148, 28 and 57 TCR-sequenced participants, respectively.

With regard to this clone: Its antigen target is currently unknown. Base qualities are not recorded, but no much larger clone differs from it by a single base.

The CDR3 regions of human TCRbeta chains were subjected to immunosequencing. In the authors' own workflow: Repertoire TCRs were matched against a reference library of SARS-CoV-2-specific TCRs generated with the MIRA antigen-specificity platform. Breadth was defined as the fraction of unique TCRs that were SARS-CoV-2-associated. Depth was defined as the fraction of total T cells that were SARS-CoV-2-associated. Using the MIRA data, each spike-specific TCR was assigned both to the spike region to which the TCR was reactive and to a CD4 or CD8 class. Log10-transformed breadth and depth values were compared by one-way ANOVA with Sidak's multiple comparisons tests. TCRdb mirrors the immuneACCESS table, restricted to in-frame sequences. Some clones are absent from its copies; in checked studies, under half trace to an unresolved V gene, and the reason for the others is unknown. Clone size and the V and J calls come from that table; the DNA yielded D and trimming. The sample data list around 140,000 clones, and 85% to 95% of these were observed just once. Together, the top ten hold 10% to 15% of the sample.

Findings and caveats that apply to the study as a whole: The 56-69-year group was small, and its depth increase did not reach significance, likely because of low power. Epitopes outside the regions mutated in the B.1.351 and B.1.1.7 variants were reportedly recognized by nearly half of the unique spike-specific TCRs. Because no day 14 peak-response samples were available, repertoires were characterized only after the peak T cell response. After two AZD1222 doses, both the breadth and the depth of spike-specific TCRs were significantly higher than at day 0 and than in MenACWY recipients. Participants were mostly white British, with more females than males. The authors suggested clonal diversity may have been underestimated. Conclusions about previously exposed vaccinees were limited because only six AZD1222 recipients were SARS-CoV-2 seropositive at baseline. The vaccine-associated CD4 TCRs covered the entire spike protein, and the dominant responses fell in regions 160-218 and 743-854.

The time point label for this specimen denotes: sample from adult after SARS-CoV-2 infection, after symptom onset. Two convalescent COVID-19 patients, sampled after symptom onset from adults with prior SARS-CoV-2 infection, were also TCR-sequenced for comparison. The CDR3 spans 13 residues, from the cysteine through the phenylalanine. CDR3 DNA only is kept here, 39 bases in frame from base 1. Trimming removed 4 bases from V and 5 bases from J, leaving 9 bases between the germline ends. From a lookup of the germline V gene (reference sequence), CDR1 and CDR2 are SEHNR and FQNEAQ. The TCR originated in an adult who had recovered from COVID-19. This sample comprised peripheral blood, obtained after recovery from COVID-19. This chain is built from TRBV7-9 and TRBJ2-1, with the D gene too uncertain to name. The nucleotides read TGTGCCAGCAGCTCCTTGAACAACAATGAGCAGTTCTTC. Protein translation: CASSSLNNNEQFF. With the rest looked up from the reference TRBV7-9 and TRBJ2-1 genes rather than sequenced, the full variable domain is DTGVSQNPRHKITKRGQNVTFRCDPISEHNRLYWYRQTLGQGPEFLTYFQNEAQLEKSRLLSDRFSAERPKGSFSTLEIQRTEQGDSAMYLCASSSLNNNEQFFGPGTRLTVL.